Below are 4 T cell receptor beta chains sequenced from a single sample in a study of beta chain features in type 1 diabetes. Study-wide points: In all four CD4+ subsets, TCRB CDR3 length was significantly, moderately reduced in type 1 diabetes.

Which antigens these TCRs recognize remains unknown. Expressed TCRB transcripts were sequenced after all isolated RNA was converted to cDNA. The assay was immunoSEQ multiplex PCR, and TCRdb's table has in-frame clones only and misses some. This table holds some 150,000 clones, around an eighth found once. The sequenced sample was central memory CD4+ T cells from blood. The receptor set was obtained from a man between 18 and 35 years old with type 1 diabetes.

V is TRBV11-3 and J is TRBJ2-5; D possibly corresponds to TRBD1 (6 bases). In germline, CDR1 is SGHNT, CDR2 YENEEA. This CDR3 spans 15 amino acids. The V end lost 0 bases, the J end lost 1 base, and 9 bases lay between the germline ends. CDR3 DNA: TGTGCCAGCAGCTTAGACCTGGACAGCCAAGAGACCCAGTACTTC. Protein product: CASSLDLDSQETQYF.

The chain joins TRBV6-5 to TRBJ2-7; D not certain. The germline V and J ends were trimmed by 6 bases and 6 bases, with 15 bases remaining between them. CDR1 and CDR2 from the germline V gene are MNHEY and SVGAGI. CDR3 length equals 13 residues. For the CDR3, the DNA is TGTGCCAGCAGGGGATGGACCCCCATCGAGCAGTACTTC. Translation: CASRGWTPIEQYF.

This clone has a handful of counts. This CDR3 is CASSLGQGRGEQYF. The CDR3 region has the DNA TGTGCCAGCAGCTTGGGACAGGGTCGAGGCGAGCAGTACTTC. The gene calls are TRBV5-4 and TRBJ2-7; 7 bases are a match to TRBD1. The CDR3 sequence is 14 residues long. The trim removed 0 bases at V and 6 bases at J, leaving 6 bases unmatched. Germline assignment: CDR1 SGHNT and CDR2 YYREEE (reference sequence).

The chain couples TRBV30 to TRBJ2-6, with TRBD2 as a possible D gene (6 bases). The CDR3 has 14 residues. Deletions cut 7 bases from V and 0 bases from J, with 10 bases between. Germline V gene lookup returns CDR1 GTSNPN and CDR2 SVGIG (reference sequence). The CDR3 protein is CASLGGSGANVLTF. The CDR3 region has the DNA TGTGCCTCCCTCGGGGGCTCTGGGGCCAACGTCCTGACTTTC.